This T cell receptor (beta chain) was found in a study of radiation and T cells in renal cell carcinoma. Study context: Nephrectomy followed 15 Gy stereotactic body radiation by 4 weeks.

Study-wide results and caveats: From baseline, blood top tumor clonotypes peaked at 2 weeks post-radiation.

Germline V lookup: CDR1 LNHDA, CDR2 SQIVND (reference sequence). The CDR3 spans 16 residues. Germline trimming cut 3 bases from V and 4 bases from J; bases unmatched to any gene: 10. Details on this clone: Its target is unknown.

Data came from immunoSEQ multiplex PCR; TCRdb stores just in-frame clones and leaves some out. The profile shows approximately 150,000 clones, around four fifths of them singletons. Time point reported: baseline pretreatment blood. As for treatment: 15 Gy SBRT to primary tumor, nephrectomy 4 weeks later. The source is a woman aged 45 to 65 with renal cell carcinoma. The sample here was blood, taken from a patient whose treatment included radiotherapy and nephrectomy. This rearrangement joins TRBV19 to TRBJ1-2; TRBD1 agrees at 8 bases. The CDR3 here is CASSMTRQGSFYGYTF. CDR3 nucleotide sequence: TGTGCCAGTAGTATGACCAGACAGGGGTCCTTCTATGGCTACACCTTC.